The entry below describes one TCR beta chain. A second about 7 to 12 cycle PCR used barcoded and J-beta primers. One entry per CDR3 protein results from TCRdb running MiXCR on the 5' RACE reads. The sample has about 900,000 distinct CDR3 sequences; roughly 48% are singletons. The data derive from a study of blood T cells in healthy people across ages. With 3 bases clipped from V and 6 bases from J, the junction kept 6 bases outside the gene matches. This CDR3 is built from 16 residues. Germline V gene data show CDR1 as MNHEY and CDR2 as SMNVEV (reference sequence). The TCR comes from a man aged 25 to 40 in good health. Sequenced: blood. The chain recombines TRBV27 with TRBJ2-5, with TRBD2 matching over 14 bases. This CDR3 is CASSFGTSGGRKTQYF. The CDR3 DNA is TGTGCCAGCAGTTTCGGGACTAGCGGGGGAAGAAAGACCCAGTACTTC.